This T cell receptor beta chain came from a study of sequential checkpoint blockade in melanoma. Findings and caveats of the study: Clinical benefit was about 30 times likelier when tumor T-cell fraction and clonality increased.

As concerns this clone: Its antigen is undetermined.

Profiled with immunoSEQ multiplex PCR; TCRdb holds only in-frame clones, not every one. The sample lists about 4,000 clones; roughly 24% were seen once. Treatment denoted: randomized to nivolumab then ipilimumab (arm A) or the reverse (arm B). The sequence derives from a human donor with melanoma. Sequenced material: tumor tissue (inferred from file names), taken from a patient given nivolumab and ipilimumab in sequence.

The CDR3 here is CASSSSSSSGNTIYF. CDR3 sequence (DNA): TGTGCCAGTAGTAGTAGCTCGAGCTCTGGAAACACCATATATTTT. The genes are TRBV19 and TRBJ1-3, with unresolved D. This CDR3 is built from 15 residues. From germline, CDR1 is LNHDA and CDR2 SQIVND (reference sequence). Trimming removed 4 bases at V and 0 bases at J, with 10 bases between.